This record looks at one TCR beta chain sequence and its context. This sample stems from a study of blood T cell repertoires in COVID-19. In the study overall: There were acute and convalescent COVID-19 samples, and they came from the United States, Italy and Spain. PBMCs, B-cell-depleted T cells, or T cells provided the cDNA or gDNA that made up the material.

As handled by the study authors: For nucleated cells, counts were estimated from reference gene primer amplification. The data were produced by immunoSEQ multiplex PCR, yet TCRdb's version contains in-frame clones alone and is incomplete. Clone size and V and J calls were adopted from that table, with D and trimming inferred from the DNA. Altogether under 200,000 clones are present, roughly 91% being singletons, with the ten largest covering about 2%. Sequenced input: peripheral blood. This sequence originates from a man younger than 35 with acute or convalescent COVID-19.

The CDR3 is CASGLGRAVGEQYF. The CDR3 DNA sequence: TGTGCCAGCGGTCTGGGGAGGGCCGTGGGCGAGCAGTACTTC. The J gene is TRBJ2-7, the V gene TRBV2; 7 positions match TRBD2. Losses at the gene ends were 8 bases for V and 6 bases for J; bases not matched to a gene: 13. Per germline, CDR1 SNHLY and CDR2 FYNNEI. The CDR3 consists of 14 residues.